The 30 T cell receptor beta chains listed next were all sequenced from one sample in a study of cytomegalovirus exposure and HLA in healthy donors. The PCR had 60 Vbeta and 13 Jbeta primers. Clones were read by immunoSEQ multiplex PCR, and TCRdb kept only the in-frame ones, dropping some. The sample includes some 150,000 clones, around three quarters of them seen just once. The sequencing input was PBMCs. These receptors all stem from a woman aged 25-40 years in good health and CMV-seropositive.

V gene TRBV7-8 combines with J gene TRBJ1-1; D ambiguous. The CDR3 has 15 residues. Trimming stripped 5 bases from V and 2 bases from J, with 15 bases between. Germline V gene sequence: CDR1 SGHVS, CDR2 FQNEAQ. DNA for the CDR3: TGTGCCAGCAGCCCTAGTGCCATGTTTAACACTGAAGCTTTCTTT. Its protein is CASSPSAMFNTEAFF.

The chain combines TRBV5-1 with TRBJ2-7; 9 bases are shared with TRBD2. CDR3 length: 16 amino acids. Germline CDR1 and CDR2: SGHRS and YFSETQ. V was clipped by 0 bases and J by 2 bases; unmatched bases: 6. The CDR3 DNA reads TGCGCCAGCAGCTTGGTGAGTCTAGCGGGACCCTACGAGCAGTACTTC. Translated: CASSLVSLAGPYEQYF.

The chain is built from TRBV28 and TRBJ1-2; 7 nucleotides match TRBD1. The V gene end was trimmed by 3 bases and the J gene end by 2 bases; junction bases not matched to a gene: 3. The CDR3 spans 14 residues. CDR1 and CDR2 (germline): MDHEN, SYDVKM. The CDR3 DNA reads as TGTGCCAGCAGTTTTCCGGGACAGAACTATGGCTACACCTTC. Protein: CASSFPGQNYGYTF.

The chain recombines TRBV19 with TRBJ2-7; TRBD1 agrees at 8 bases. The CDR3 is 17 residues long. CDR1 and CDR2 from the germline V gene are LNHDA and SQIVND (reference sequence). With V trimmed by 6 bases and J by 1 base, 14 bases remained unmatched. The CDR3 nucleotides are TGTGCCAGTAGCACACCTCCCGGGACAGGAAAATCCTACGAGCAGTACTTC. The encoded protein is CASSTPPGTGKSYEQYF.

V is TRBV28 and J is TRBJ2-7; the match to TRBD1 covers 8 bases. From germline, CDR1 is MDHEN and CDR2 SYDVKM. The junction had 9 bases not matched to a gene; V was cut back by 5 bases and J by 6 bases. The CDR3 loop spans 14 amino acids. The CDR3 DNA is TGTGCCAGCAGTATCTCAGGGGGCACAAGCGAGCAGTACTTC. It specifies CASSISGGTSEQYF.

This clone was found a few times. V is TRBV14 and J is TRBJ2-7; 8 bases agree with TRBD1. Germline trimming cut 6 bases from V and 6 bases from J; bases unmatched to any gene: 4. Germline-derived CDR1 and CDR2 are SGHDN and FVKESK. This CDR3 contains 12 residues. CDR3 region: CASSLQGGEQYF. The CDR3 region has the DNA TGTGCCAGCAGTTTACAGGGGGGCGAGCAGTACTTC.

The chain combines TRBV7-6 with TRBJ2-7; 9 bases are a match to TRBD2. The CDR3 has 16 amino acids. CDR1 is SGHVS and CDR2 is FNYEAQ in the germline V gene. Losses at the gene ends were 2 bases for V and 0 bases for J; bases not matched to a gene: 5. The DNA for the CDR3 is TGTGCCAGCAGCTTACTTGCGGGGGGGAGCTCCTACGAGCAGTACTTC. It specifies CASSLLAGGSSYEQYF.

The chain has TRBV5-4 and TRBJ1-1; D is perhaps TRBD1 (6 bases). In germline, CDR1 is SGHNT, CDR2 YYREEE (reference sequence). The CDR3 is 12 residues long. V dropped 5 bases and J dropped 3 bases, with 8 bases sitting between them. DNA for the CDR3: TGTGCCAGCAGGGGGGCTTACACTGAAGCTTTCTTT. This gives the protein CASRGAYTEAFF.

This chain connects TRBV10-3 to TRBJ1-1; no firm D call. V dropped 4 bases and J dropped 3 bases, with 15 bases sitting between them. The CDR3 runs to 15 residues. Germline V gives CDR1 ENHRY, CDR2 SYGVKD. The CDR3 DNA reads TGTGCCATCAGTGGGGGAGTCGGATTGGACACTGAAGCTTTCTTT. Its translation: CAISGGVGLDTEAFF.

V and J are TRBV7-8 and TRBJ2-3; tentatively, D is TRBD2 (7 bases). Germline values: CDR1 SGHVS, CDR2 FQNEAQ. Trimming pared 1 base from V and 1 base from J, leaving 15 bases between. The CDR3 is 17 residues long. The CDR3 sequence: CASSLVLGGQGTDTQYF. The CDR3 DNA follows: TGTGCCAGCAGCTTAGTTTTGGGGGGGCAAGGCACAGATACGCAGTATTTT.

The chain links TRBV2 to TRBJ1-2, with TRBD1 identical over 10 bases. J gave up 6 bases and V 7 bases, and 5 bases lay outside the gene matches. CDR3 length: 13 residues. Germline-derived CDR1 and CDR2 are SNHLY and FYNNEI. CDR3: CASTETGGHGYTF. As DNA, the CDR3 is TGTGCCAGCACCGAGACAGGGGGCCATGGCTACACCTTC.

The chain uses TRBV4-3 and TRBJ1-2; D is perhaps TRBD1 (5 bases). V lost 0 bases and J 5 bases, leaving 10 bases between the germline ends. The germline V gene encodes CDR1 LGHNA and CDR2 YSLEER. This CDR3 comprises 14 residues. CDR3 in amino acids: CASSQDRRVYGYTF. The CDR3 bases are TGCGCCAGCAGCCAAGATCGCAGGGTTTATGGCTACACCTTC.

The chain carries TRBV30 and TRBJ2-3, with 7 bases aligning to TRBD1. There are 17 residues in the CDR3. Trimming took 5 bases from V and 0 from J; bases not matched to a gene: 14. In germline, CDR1 is GTSNPN, CDR2 SVGIG (reference sequence). CDR3 bases: TGTGCCTGGGGCCAGGGAATGACAGGGCCGAGCACAGATACGCAGTATTTT. Residues: CAWGQGMTGPSTDTQYF.

The chain employs TRBV19 and TRBJ1-2, with 9 bases fitting TRBD1. Germline assignment: CDR1 LNHDA and CDR2 SQIVND (reference sequence). The CDR3 sequence is 14 residues long. Trimming at V came to 4 bases and at J to 8 bases, leaving 8 bases not matched to a gene. CDR3 protein: CASSTEQGARGYTF. CDR3 sequence (DNA): TGTGCCAGTAGTACCGAACAGGGGGCGCGGGGCTACACCTTC.

The chain employs TRBV19 and TRBJ2-7, with 8 bases that match TRBD1. This CDR3 has 15 amino acids. CDR1 is LNHDA, CDR2 SQIVND, per germline (reference sequence). The junction had 2 bases not matched to a gene; V was cut back by 1 base and J by 0 bases. The CDR3 region has the DNA TGTGCCAGTAGTATAGTGGGACAGGCCTCCTACGAGCAGTACTTC. Protein sequence: CASSIVGQASYEQYF.

This clone was recorded only once. The chain links TRBV19 to TRBJ2-7; TRBD2 is a possible D gene (6 bases). The germline gives CDR1 LNHDA, CDR2 SQIVND (reference sequence). Between the trimmed V and J ends, which lost 9 bases and 2 bases, there was a span of 17 bases. The CDR3 is 14 residues long. The CDR3 is CASTPFPGAYEQYF. Written as DNA, the CDR3 is TGTGCCAGCACCCCGTTTCCGGGGGCCTACGAGCAGTACTTC.

This clone has only one observation. CDR3 DNA: TGTGCCTGGAGTGTTACAGGGGGTCAGCCCCAGCATTTT. Protein: CAWSVTGGQPQHF. This chain uses TRBV30 with TRBJ1-5, with 8 nucleotides matching TRBD1. Germline CDR1 and CDR2: GTSNPN and SVGIG (reference sequence). The CDR3 has 13 residues. Unmatched junction bases numbered 1, after V lost 0 bases and J lost 6 bases.

The genes are TRBV30 and TRBJ1-2; D unresolved. Germline values: CDR1 GTSNPN, CDR2 SVGIG (reference sequence). The ends were cut back, 0 bases at V and 4 bases at J, with 12 bases in the middle. The CDR3 totals 14 residues. The CDR3 coding sequence is TGTGCCTGGAGTGTACTCGAGGGTCTCTATGGCTACACCTTC. Protein sequence: CAWSVLEGLYGYTF. The full variable domain, rest sourced from reference TRBV30 and TRBJ1-2, is SQTIHQWPATLVQPVGSPLSLECTVEGTSNPNLYWYRQAAGRGLQLLFYSVGIGQISSEVPQNLSASRPQDRQFILSSKKLLLSDSGFYLCAWSVLEGLYGYTFGSGTRLTVV.

The chain uses TRBV2 and TRBJ1-2; D is ambiguous. The CDR3 length is 13 residues. V lost 6 bases, J lost 6 bases, and 14 bases lay in between. Germline lookup yields CDR1 SNHLY and CDR2 FYNNEI. The CDR3 sequence is CASRPGLIDGYTF. The CDR3 DNA sequence: TGTGCCAGCAGACCGGGTCTGATCGATGGCTACACCTTC.

The CDR3 here is CASSLAGTGIGNTIYF. CDR3 sequence (DNA): TGTGCCAGCAGCTTGGCCGGGACAGGGATAGGAAACACCATATATTTT. The V gene is TRBV5-4, the J gene TRBJ1-3; 9 nucleotides align to TRBD1. In germline, CDR1 is SGHNT, CDR2 YYREEE (reference sequence). This CDR3 contains 16 residues. V gave up 0 bases and J gave up 4 bases; unmatched junction bases: 5.

The chain employs TRBV6-1 and TRBJ1-1, with D perhaps TRBD1 (6 bases). The CDR3 length is 12 residues. Germline V lookup: CDR1 MNHNS, CDR2 SASEGT. Trimming cost V 2 bases and J 13 bases, with 14 bases left between them. The CDR3 protein is CASSERSSQGFF. Here the CDR3 DNA reads TGTGCCAGCAGTGAAAGGTCCTCACAGGGTTTCTTT.

J is TRBJ1-5 and V is TRBV19; TRBD1 aligns across 8 bases. Germline CDR1 LNHDA, CDR2 SQIVND (reference sequence). V was clipped by 1 base and J by 6 bases; unmatched bases: 8. This CDR3 region has 16 residues. The CDR3, as DNA: TGTGCCAGTAGTATAGCCGGACAGGGTCTCGTTCAGCCCCAGCATTTT. This translates into CASSIAGQGLVQPQHF.

This rearrangement joins TRBV28 to TRBJ2-7, with TRBD1 matching 11 bases. The CDR3 has 15 amino acids. Germline loops: CDR1 MDHEN, CDR2 SYDVKM. The V gene end was trimmed by 5 bases and the J gene end by 5 bases; junction bases not matched to a gene: 8. The CDR3 reads CASSTEGTGGNEQYF. CDR3 DNA sequence: TGTGCCAGCAGTACGGAGGGGACAGGGGGTAACGAGCAGTACTTC.

This chain uses TRBV10-3 with TRBJ2-2, with D tentatively TRBD2 (6 bases). The germline V and J ends were trimmed by 10 bases and 6 bases, with 15 bases remaining between them. The CDR3 has 13 amino acids. Germline CDR1 reads ENHRY; CDR2 reads SYGVKD. The CDR3 loop reads CATRLGLAGELFF. The CDR3 DNA reads as TGTGCCACTAGACTAGGTTTGGCCGGGGAGCTGTTTTTT.

This chain connects TRBV9 to TRBJ1-1; D ambiguous. Germline-derived CDR1 and CDR2 are SGDLS and YYNGEE. This CDR3 has 14 residues. Between the trimmed V and J ends, which lost 0 bases and 8 bases, there was a span of 14 bases. The CDR3 spells CASSVGYSPKEAFF. CDR3 sequence (DNA): TGTGCCAGCAGCGTAGGTTATAGTCCAAAAGAAGCTTTCTTT. The full variable domain, with the rest looked up from reference TRBV9 and TRBJ1-1, is DSGVTQTPKHLITATGQRVTLRCSPRSGDLSVYWYQQSLDQGLQFLIQYYNGEERAKGNILERFSAQQFPDLHSELNLSSLELGDSALYFCASSVGYSPKEAFFGQGTRLTVV.

The chain links TRBV6-6 to TRBJ1-4; D gene ambiguous. The CDR3 has 11 residues. The germline V and J ends were trimmed by 5 bases and 8 bases, with 6 bases remaining between them. Per the germline V gene, CDR1 is MNHNY and CDR2 is SVGAGI (reference sequence). CDR3 in amino acids: CASSPGEKLFF. CDR3 bases: TGTGCCAGCAGTCCAGGAGAAAAACTGTTTTTT.

This rearrangement joins TRBV15 to TRBJ1-1; D unclear. This CDR3 is built from 11 residues. The ends were cut back, 8 bases at V and 1 base at J, with 5 bases in the middle. From germline, CDR1 is LNHNV and CDR2 YYDKDF (reference sequence). The chain's CDR3 is CATQENTEAFF. The CDR3 nucleotides are TGTGCCACCCAGGAGAACACTGAAGCTTTCTTT.

The chain uses TRBV6-6 and TRBJ1-5; no reliable D call. The CDR3 runs 16 residues. Germline V lookup: CDR1 MNHNY, CDR2 SVGAGI (reference sequence). V gave up 0 bases and J gave up 0 bases, with 9 bases separating them. The CDR3, as DNA: TGTGCCAGCAGTTACTCTACGGGATATAGCAATCAGCCCCAGCATTTT. Its protein is CASSYSTGYSNQPQHF.

The rearrangement joins TRBV7-2 to TRBJ2-2; D may be TRBD1 (6 bases). CDR1 and CDR2 (germline): SGHTA, FQGNSA. CDR3 length: 13 residues. V lost 6 bases, J lost 6 bases, and 11 bases lay in between. In nucleotides, the CDR3 is TGTGCCAGCAGTTCTAACAGGGCCGGGGAGCTGTTTTTT. This sequence encodes CASSSNRAGELFF.

V and J are TRBV2 and TRBJ1-2; TRBD1 matches at 9 bases. V gave up 6 bases and J gave up 2 bases; unmatched junction bases: 4. The CDR3 consists of 14 residues. The germline V gene encodes CDR1 SNHLY and CDR2 FYNNEI. The CDR3 bases are TGTGCCAGCAGCGACAGGGGGGGGAACTATGGCTACACCTTC. Translating it yields CASSDRGGNYGYTF.